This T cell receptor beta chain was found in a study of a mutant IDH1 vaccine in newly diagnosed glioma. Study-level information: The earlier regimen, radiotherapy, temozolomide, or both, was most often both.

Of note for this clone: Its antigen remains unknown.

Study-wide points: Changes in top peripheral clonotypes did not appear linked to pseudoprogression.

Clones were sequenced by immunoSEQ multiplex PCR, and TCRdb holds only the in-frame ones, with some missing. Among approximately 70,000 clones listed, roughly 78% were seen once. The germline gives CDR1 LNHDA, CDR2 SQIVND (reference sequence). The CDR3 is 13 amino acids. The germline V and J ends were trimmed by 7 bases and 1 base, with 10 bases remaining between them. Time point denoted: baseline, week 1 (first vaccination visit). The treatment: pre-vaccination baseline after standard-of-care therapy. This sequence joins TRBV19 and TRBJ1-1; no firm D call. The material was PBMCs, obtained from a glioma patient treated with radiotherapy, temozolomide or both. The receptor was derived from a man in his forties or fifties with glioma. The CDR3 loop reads CASKGLGNTEAFF. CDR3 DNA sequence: TGTGCCAGTAAAGGACTGGGGAACACTGAAGCTTTCTTT.